A single sample gave rise to the 26 T cell receptor beta chains below, sequenced in a study of shared clonotypes between healthy human individuals. Here immunoSEQ multiplex PCR was the method, and the copy in TCRdb shows in-frame clones only, minus some. The sample has fewer than 3 million clones, roughly 90% seen once. Sample: naive CD4+ T cells from PBMCs. As to subset: CD45RA+ positively selected. Receptors originate from a man aged 18 to 29 in good health. Some clones in this sample may be carry-over from other donors' samples.

The V and J genes are TRBV27 and TRBJ2-1; TRBD1 aligns across 10 bases. The CDR3 is made up of 15 amino acids. The ends lost 6 bases at V and 4 bases at J; junction bases unmatched: 6. Germline V gene lookup returns CDR1 MNHEY and CDR2 SMNVEV (reference sequence). The CDR3 DNA reads TGTGCCAGCAGCTACGACAGGGGGCCTTACAATGAGCAGTTCTTC. Translating gives CASSYDRGPYNEQFF.

This chain connects TRBV19 to TRBJ1-3, with D tentatively TRBD1 (5 bases). Germline V gene lookup returns CDR1 LNHDA and CDR2 SQIVND (reference sequence). The V and J ends lost 7 bases and 0 bases respectively, with 13 bases between them. The CDR3 totals 15 residues. CDR3 region: CASNEGRSSGNTIYF. CDR3 DNA: TGTGCCAGTAATGAGGGACGGTCCTCTGGAAACACCATATATTTT. The variable domain in full, with the rest retrieved from reference TRBV19 and TRBJ1-3, is DGGITQSPKYLFRKEGQNVTLSCEQNLNHDAMYWYRQDPGQGLRLIYYSQIVNDFQKGDIAEGYSVSREKKESFPLTVTSAQKNPTAFYLCASNEGRSSGNTIYFGEGSWLTVV.

This clone came up once. The V and J genes are TRBV4-2 and TRBJ2-7; TRBD1 matches 7 bases. The trim removed 1 base at V and 3 bases at J, leaving 9 bases unmatched. Germline V lookup: CDR1 LGHNA, CDR2 YNFKEQ. The CDR3 runs to 16 residues. The CDR3 DNA sequence: TGTGCCAGCAGCCAAGCCCAGGTACAGGGGATCTACGAGCAGTACTTC. Translating it yields CASSQAQVQGIYEQYF.

The V and J genes are TRBV6-6 and TRBJ1-6, with D possibly TRBD1 on 6 matching bases. The CDR3 runs 14 residues. Germline CDR1 is MNHNY and CDR2 is SVGAGI (reference sequence). V shed 1 base and J shed 7 bases, with 8 bases lying between them. The CDR3 nucleotides are TGTGCCAGCAGTTACTTACAGGGAAATTCACCCCTCCACTTT. This gives the protein CASSYLQGNSPLHF.

The genes are TRBV27 and TRBJ1-5, with D tentatively TRBD1 (5 bases). Per the germline V gene, CDR1 is MNHEY and CDR2 is SMNVEV (reference sequence). CDR3 length equals 15 residues. Trimming took off 5 bases at V and 2 bases at J, with 13 bases between the two ends. CDR3 sequence reads: CASSPRGAGNQPQHF. The CDR3 DNA reads TGTGCCAGCAGTCCGAGGGGTGCAGGCAATCAGCCCCAGCATTTT.

This clone is a singleton in its sample. This chain uses TRBV5-1 with TRBJ2-5, with 9 bases that match TRBD1. The CDR3 length is 14 residues. With V trimmed by 4 bases and J by 3 bases, 4 bases remained unmatched. Per germline, CDR1 SGHRS and CDR2 YFSETQ. The CDR3 here is CASSRDRAEETQYF. DNA of the CDR3: TGCGCCAGCAGCCGGGACAGGGCTGAAGAGACCCAGTACTTC. Complete variable domain (other parts from reference TRBV5-1 and TRBJ2-5): KAGVTQTPRYLIKTRGQQVTLSCSPISGHRSVSWYQQTPGQGLQFLFEYFSETQRNKGNFPGRFSGRQFSNSRSEMNVSTLELGDSALYLCASSRDRAEETQYFGPGTRLLVL.

This clone was observed a few times. This CDR3 is CASSLDRRDEQYF. Here the CDR3 DNA reads TGTGCCAGCAGCCTTGACAGGAGAGACGAGCAGTACTTC. V is TRBV11-1 and J is TRBJ2-7; D is perhaps TRBD1 (6 bases). Germline CDR1 SGHAT, CDR2 FQDESV (reference sequence). The CDR3 is 13 residues long. Trimming removed 5 bases from V and 5 bases from J, with 13 bases in between.

J is TRBJ1-2 and V is TRBV30, with D maybe TRBD1 (5 bases). V was shortened by 8 bases and J by 3 bases, with 16 bases between the two germline ends. The CDR3 is made up of 13 amino acids. Germline CDR1 and CDR2: GTSNPN and SVGIG (reference sequence). CDR3 region: CAARGLGDYGYTF. DNA for the CDR3: TGTGCCGCGAGGGGCCTTGGGGACTATGGCTACACCTTC.

The rearrangement joins TRBV7-8 to TRBJ2-3; D uncertain. Between the trimmed V and J ends, which lost 5 bases and 6 bases, there was a span of 9 bases. From germline, CDR1 is SGHVS and CDR2 FQNEAQ. This CDR3 contains 12 residues. This CDR3 reads CASSPPKDTQYF. In DNA form, the CDR3 reads TGTGCCAGCAGCCCCCCTAAGGATACGCAGTATTTT.

On this clone itself: The junction departs from the called germline gene at one end, perhaps through a read error. The rearrangement uses TRBV30 and TRBJ1-4; 8 bases map to TRBD1. The CDR3 is 14 amino acids. Per germline, CDR1 GTSNPN and CDR2 SVGIG (reference sequence). CDR3 region: CVWRTGTASEKLFF. As DNA, the CDR3 is TGTGTCTGGAGGACAGGGACCGCGAGTGAAAAACTGTTTTTT.

The rearrangement joins TRBV27 to TRBJ1-5; no clear D gene. The CDR3 has 16 amino acids. Trimming left V 6 bases short and J 5 bases short, with 20 bases between. In germline, CDR1 is MNHEY, CDR2 SMNVEV (reference sequence). CDR3 loop: CASRRLGLSRDQPQHF. CDR3 in DNA: TGTGCCAGCAGGAGGTTAGGGCTCTCGAGGGATCAGCCCCAGCATTTT.

A few counts support this clone. The rearrangement uses TRBV29-1 and TRBJ1-1, with D unclear. From germline, CDR1 is SQVTM and CDR2 ANQGSEA. The CDR3 runs to 15 residues. Trimming took off 7 bases at V and 3 bases at J, with 21 bases between the two ends. The CDR3 region has the DNA TGCAGCGCCACACCCCTTTTGCGGGAGGACACTGAAGCTTTCTTT. Residues: CSATPLLREDTEAFF. The full variable domain, with the rest looked up from reference TRBV29-1 and TRBJ1-1, is SAVISQKPSRDICQRGTSLTIQCQVDSQVTMMFWYRQQPGQSLTLIATANQGSEATYESGFVIDKFPISRPNLTFSTLTVSNMSPEDSSIYLCSATPLLREDTEAFFGQGTRLTVV.

The chain uses TRBV5-1 and TRBJ2-7, with 10 positions matching TRBD2. This CDR3 spans 15 amino acids. V was clipped by 1 base and J by 1 base; unmatched bases: 2. Germline lookup yields CDR1 SGHRS and CDR2 YFSETQ. In nucleotides, the CDR3 is TGCGCCAGCAGCTTGACTAGCGGGGCTTCCTACGAGCAGTACTTC. The encoded protein is CASSLTSGASYEQYF.

This chain connects TRBV7-3 to TRBJ2-3, with D perhaps being TRBD1 or TRBD2 (5 bases each). Germline-derived CDR1 and CDR2 are SGHTA and FQGTGA. This CDR3 is built from 15 residues. V lost 0 bases to trimming and J lost 2 bases, with 9 bases between them. Here the CDR3 DNA reads TGTGCCAGCAGCTTAACGGTGGGACCCACAGATACGCAGTATTTT. Protein product: CASSLTVGPTDTQYF.

The table lists this clone with a few counts. The DNA for the CDR3 is TGCAGCACCACCATAAGTCAGCCCCAGCATTTT. Amino acid sequence: CSTTISQPQHF. J is TRBJ1-5 and V is TRBV29-1; D unresolved. Per the germline V gene, CDR1 is SQVTM and CDR2 is ANQGSEA. V was shortened by 8 bases and J by 6 bases, with 11 bases between the two germline ends. This CDR3 has 11 amino acids.

The chain employs TRBV5-1 and TRBJ2-3; D may be TRBD1 or TRBD2 (5 bases each). Trimming cost V 7 bases and J 0 bases, with 9 bases left between them. Germline CDR1 is SGHRS and CDR2 is YFSETQ. The CDR3 is 13 amino acids. CDR3 region: CASGEGSTDTQYF. DNA for the CDR3: TGCGCCAGCGGAGAGGGGAGCACAGATACGCAGTATTTT. The complete variable domain, with remaining parts taken from reference TRBV5-1 and TRBJ2-3, reads KAGVTQTPRYLIKTRGQQVTLSCSPISGHRSVSWYQQTPGQGLQFLFEYFSETQRNKGNFPGRFSGRQFSNSRSEMNVSTLELGDSALYLCASGEGSTDTQYFGPGTRLTVL.

As regards this clone: This same CDR3 is encoded by further DNA sequences in the sample. V gene TRBV5-1 combines with J gene TRBJ2-5; 9 nucleotides line up with TRBD2. The germline CDR1 and CDR2 sequences are SGHRS and YFSETQ. V dropped 5 bases and J dropped 1; count of bases not matched to a gene: 3. The CDR3 runs 14 residues. The CDR3 DNA reads as TGCGCCAGCAGTTCGACTAGCGGCCAAGAGACCCAGTACTTC. It is translated as CASSSTSGQETQYF.

V gene TRBV9 combines with J gene TRBJ2-2; unclear D gene. This CDR3 spans 15 amino acids. From germline, CDR1 is SGDLS and CDR2 YYNGEE. Trimming took 5 bases from V and 2 from J, leaving 13 bases between them. The CDR3: CASSGLGSNTGELFF. The CDR3, as DNA: TGTGCCAGCAGTGGGCTGGGGTCTAACACCGGGGAGCTGTTTTTT. The whole variable domain, remainder taken from reference TRBV9 and TRBJ2-2, is DSGVTQTPKHLITATGQRVTLRCSPRSGDLSVYWYQQSLDQGLQFLIQYYNGEERAKGNILERFSAQQFPDLHSELNLSSLELGDSALYFCASSGLGSNTGELFFGEGSRLTVL.

Only one count was recorded for this clone. The chain recombines TRBV10-3 with TRBJ1-5, with 7 bases aligning to TRBD1. V shed 6 bases, J shed 3 bases, and the junction held 8 bases outside the gene matches. The CDR3 contains 15 residues. Germline values: CDR1 ENHRY, CDR2 SYGVKD. The CDR3 is CAISPGQISNQPQHF. Here the CDR3 DNA reads TGTGCCATCAGCCCGGGACAGATCTCCAATCAGCCCCAGCATTTT.

In DNA, the CDR3 is TGTGCCAGCAGTTTATTTCCGGGCCAATCCTACGAGCAGTACTTC. Translation: CASSLFPGQSYEQYF. The chain has TRBV28 and TRBJ2-7, with D hard to call. CDR3 length: 15 amino acids. Germline-derived CDR1 and CDR2 are MDHEN and SYDVKM. Trimming took off 1 base at V and 1 base at J, with 11 bases between the two ends.

This chain joins TRBV9 and TRBJ2-1; a weak D match, TRBD2 (8 bases). Germline V gene lookup returns CDR1 SGDLS and CDR2 YYNGEE. The V end was cut by 4 bases, the J end by 3 bases, with 35 bases between. The CDR3 consists of 22 residues. CDR3 nucleotides: TGTGCCAGCAGCTACCAACCCCGACAGGGAGGGTTTGGCAGCGGGAGCTACAATGAGCAGTTCTTC. Residues: CASSYQPRQGGFGSGSYNEQFF.

The V gene is TRBV6-1, the J gene TRBJ1-1; D possibly corresponds to TRBD1 (6 bases). This CDR3 contains 15 residues. CDR1 is MNHNS and CDR2 is SASEGT in the germline V gene. V dropped 3 bases and J dropped 5 bases, with 16 bases sitting between them. CDR3 DNA: TGTGCCAGCAGTGATTCGGCAGGGGTATGGACTGAAGCTTTCTTT. Translation: CASSDSAGVWTEAFF.

V and J are TRBV29-1 and TRBJ2-5; 14 nucleotides agree with TRBD2. With the DNA end fitting TRBJ2-7 better, the J assignment may be wrong. The CDR3 totals 15 residues. The germline V gene encodes CDR1 SQVTM and CDR2 ANQGSEA. This CDR3 is CSVSTGTSGSYEQYF. In nucleotides, the CDR3 is TGCAGCGTCTCAACCGGGACTAGCGGGAGCTACGAGCAGTACTTC.

CDR3 nucleotides: TGTGCCAGTAGTCCTCCGGGACAGGGTTCTGTAGCTTTCTTT. Its protein is CASSPPGQGSVAFF. The rearrangement uses TRBV19 and TRBJ1-1; TRBD1 agrees at 9 bases. Trimming took 5 bases from V and 10 from J; bases not matched to a gene: 11. The CDR3 has 14 amino acids. CDR1 is LNHDA and CDR2 is SQIVND in the germline V gene (reference sequence).

This clone was seen just once. The V call is TRBV10-3, the J call TRBJ2-5, with 8 bases matching TRBD2. Germline V gene lookup returns CDR1 ENHRY and CDR2 SYGVKD. The ends lost 3 bases at V and 5 bases at J; junction bases unmatched: 5. The CDR3 is made up of 14 amino acids. CDR3: CAISDREGGETQYF. In DNA, the CDR3 is TGTGCCATCAGTGATCGGGAGGGTGGGGAGACCCAGTACTTC.

V usage is TRBV18 and J usage is TRBJ1-2, with a weak D call TRBD1 (5 bases). Germline lookup yields CDR1 KGHSH and CDR2 LQKENI. There are 15 residues in the CDR3. V was pared by 3 bases and J by 6 bases, with 17 bases between. CDR3: CASSPSKRGVDGYTF. CDR3 coding DNA: TGTGCCAGCTCACCCTCGAAACGAGGGGTGGATGGCTACACCTTC.